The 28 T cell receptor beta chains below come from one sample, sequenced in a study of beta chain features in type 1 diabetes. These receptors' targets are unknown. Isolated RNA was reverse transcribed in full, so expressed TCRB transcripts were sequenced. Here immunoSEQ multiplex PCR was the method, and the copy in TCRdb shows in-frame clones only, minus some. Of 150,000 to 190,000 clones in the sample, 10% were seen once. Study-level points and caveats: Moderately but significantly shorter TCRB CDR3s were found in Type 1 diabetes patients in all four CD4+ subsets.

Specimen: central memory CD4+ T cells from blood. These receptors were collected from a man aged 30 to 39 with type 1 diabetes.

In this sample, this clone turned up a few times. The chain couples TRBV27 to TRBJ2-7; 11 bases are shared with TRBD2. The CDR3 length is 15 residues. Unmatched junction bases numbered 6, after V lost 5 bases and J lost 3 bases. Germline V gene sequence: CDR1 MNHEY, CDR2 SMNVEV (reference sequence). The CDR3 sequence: CASSRVAGGHYEQYF. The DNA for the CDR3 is TGTGCCAGCAGTCGCGTAGCGGGAGGGCACTACGAGCAGTACTTC.

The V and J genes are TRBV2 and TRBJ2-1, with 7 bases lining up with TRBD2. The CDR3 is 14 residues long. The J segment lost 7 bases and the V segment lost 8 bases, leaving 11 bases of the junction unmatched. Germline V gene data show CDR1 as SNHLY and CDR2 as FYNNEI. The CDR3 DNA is TGTGCCAGCGGGGGGGACTGGGGACCAAATGAGCAGTTCTTC. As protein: CASGGDWGPNEQFF.

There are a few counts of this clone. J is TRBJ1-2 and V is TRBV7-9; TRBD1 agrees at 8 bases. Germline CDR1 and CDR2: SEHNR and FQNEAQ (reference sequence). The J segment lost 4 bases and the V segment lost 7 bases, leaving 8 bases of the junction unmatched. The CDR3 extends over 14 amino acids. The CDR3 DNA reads TGTGCCAGCACACCACCGACAGGGGCCTATGGCTACACCTTC. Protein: CASTPPTGAYGYTF.

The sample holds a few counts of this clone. For the CDR3, the DNA is TGTGCCAGCTCGCCCGGGACAGGGGCCTACGAGCAGTACTTC. Translation: CASSPGTGAYEQYF. The J gene is TRBJ2-7, the V gene TRBV18; 10 bases match TRBD1. J was trimmed by 2 bases and V by 6 bases; bases with no gene match: 4. The germline V gene has CDR1 KGHSH and CDR2 LQKENI. The CDR3 length is 14 residues.

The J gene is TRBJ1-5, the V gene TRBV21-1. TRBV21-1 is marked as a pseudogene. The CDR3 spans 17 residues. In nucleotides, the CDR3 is TGTGCCAGCAGCAAAGCGAGGTTTCCCTTTAGCAATCAGCCCCAGCATTTT. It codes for CASSKARFPFSNQPQHF.

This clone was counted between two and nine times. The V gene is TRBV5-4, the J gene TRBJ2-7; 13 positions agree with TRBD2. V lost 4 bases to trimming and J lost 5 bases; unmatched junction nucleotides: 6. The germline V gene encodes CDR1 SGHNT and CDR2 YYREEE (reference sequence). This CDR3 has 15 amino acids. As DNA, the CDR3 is TGTGCCAGCAGCCGACCAGGACTAGCGGGAGACGAGCAGTACTTC. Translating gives CASSRPGLAGDEQYF.

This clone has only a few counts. Written as DNA, the CDR3 is TGTGCCAGTAGTACCGGGACAGCCGGGGAGCTGTTTTTT. Translated, it gives CASSTGTAGELFF. The chain links TRBV19 to TRBJ2-2; 7 bases fit TRBD1. Germline V gene lookup returns CDR1 LNHDA and CDR2 SQIVND (reference sequence). The CDR3 runs to 13 residues. Germline trimming cut 4 bases from V and 6 bases from J; bases unmatched to any gene: 2.

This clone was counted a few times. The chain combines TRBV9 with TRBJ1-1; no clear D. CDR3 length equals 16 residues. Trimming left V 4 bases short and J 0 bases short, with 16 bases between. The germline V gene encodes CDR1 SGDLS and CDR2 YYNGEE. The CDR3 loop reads CASSPARFSMNTEAFF. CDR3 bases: TGTGCCAGCAGCCCGGCCCGATTTAGCATGAACACTGAAGCTTTCTTT.

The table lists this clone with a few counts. CDR3 nucleotide sequence: TGTGCCAGCTCAAGTGGTACTAGCTCCTACAATGAGCAGTTCTTC. Protein sequence: CASSSGTSSYNEQFF. The chain joins TRBV18 to TRBJ2-1, with D perhaps TRBD2 (5 bases). V was pared by 5 bases and J by 0 bases, with 11 bases between. This CDR3 contains 15 residues. The germline V gene encodes CDR1 KGHSH and CDR2 LQKENI.

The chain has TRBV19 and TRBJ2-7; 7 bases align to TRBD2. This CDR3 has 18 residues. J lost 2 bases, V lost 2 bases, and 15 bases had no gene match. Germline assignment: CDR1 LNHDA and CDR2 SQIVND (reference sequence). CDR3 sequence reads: CASSIRTGGHSGPYEQYF. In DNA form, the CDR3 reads TGTGCCAGTAGTATAAGGACGGGAGGCCACAGTGGCCCCTACGAGCAGTACTTC.

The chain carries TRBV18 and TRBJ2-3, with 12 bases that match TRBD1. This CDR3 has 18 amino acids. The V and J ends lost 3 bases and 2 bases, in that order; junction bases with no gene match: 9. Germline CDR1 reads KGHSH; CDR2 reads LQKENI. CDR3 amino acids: CASSPYPGTGGFTDTQYF. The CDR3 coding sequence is TGTGCCAGCTCACCTTACCCCGGGACAGGGGGCTTCACAGATACGCAGTATTTT.

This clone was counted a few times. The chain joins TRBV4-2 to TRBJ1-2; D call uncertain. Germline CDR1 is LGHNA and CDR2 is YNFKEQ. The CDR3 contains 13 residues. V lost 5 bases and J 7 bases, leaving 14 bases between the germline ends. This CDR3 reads CASSFAGGGGYTF. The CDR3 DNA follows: TGTGCCAGCAGCTTTGCAGGCGGAGGTGGCTACACCTTC.

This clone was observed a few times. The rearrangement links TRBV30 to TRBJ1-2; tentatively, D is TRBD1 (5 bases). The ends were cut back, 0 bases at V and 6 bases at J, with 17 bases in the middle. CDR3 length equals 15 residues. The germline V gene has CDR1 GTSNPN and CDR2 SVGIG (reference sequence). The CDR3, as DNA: TGTGCCTGGAGTGTAGGGTTTAGGGGACTTGATGGCTACACCTTC. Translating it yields CAWSVGFRGLDGYTF.

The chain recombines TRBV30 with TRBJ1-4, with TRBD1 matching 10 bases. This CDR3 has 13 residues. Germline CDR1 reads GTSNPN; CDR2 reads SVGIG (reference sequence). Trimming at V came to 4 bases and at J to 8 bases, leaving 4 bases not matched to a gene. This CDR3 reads CAWMTGGDEKLFF. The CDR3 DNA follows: TGTGCCTGGATGACAGGGGGCGACGAAAAACTGTTTTTT.

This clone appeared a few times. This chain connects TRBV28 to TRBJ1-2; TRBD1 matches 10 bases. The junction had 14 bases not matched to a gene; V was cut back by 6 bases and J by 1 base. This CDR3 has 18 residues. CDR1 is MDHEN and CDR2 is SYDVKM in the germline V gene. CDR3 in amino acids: CASRLISGGTGDNYGYTF. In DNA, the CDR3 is TGTGCCAGCAGACTCATCAGTGGCGGGACAGGGGATAACTATGGCTACACCTTC.

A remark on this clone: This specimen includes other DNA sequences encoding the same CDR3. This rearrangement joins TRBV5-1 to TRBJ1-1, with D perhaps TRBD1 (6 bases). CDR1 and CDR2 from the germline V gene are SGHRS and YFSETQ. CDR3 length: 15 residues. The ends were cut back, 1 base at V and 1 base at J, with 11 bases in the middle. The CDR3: CASSLREGGNTEAFF. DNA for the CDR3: TGCGCCAGCAGCTTGAGGGAAGGGGGGAACACTGAAGCTTTCTTT.

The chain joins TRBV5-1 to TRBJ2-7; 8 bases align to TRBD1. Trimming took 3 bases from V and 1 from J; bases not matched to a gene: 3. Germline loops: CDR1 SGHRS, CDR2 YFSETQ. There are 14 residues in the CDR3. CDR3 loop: CASSSTGDSYEQYF. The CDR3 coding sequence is TGCGCCAGCAGCTCGACAGGGGATTCCTACGAGCAGTACTTC.

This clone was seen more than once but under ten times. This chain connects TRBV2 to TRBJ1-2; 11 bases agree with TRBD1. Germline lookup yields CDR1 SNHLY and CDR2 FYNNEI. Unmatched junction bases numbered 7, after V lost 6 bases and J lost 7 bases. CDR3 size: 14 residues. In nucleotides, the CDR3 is TGTGCCAGCAGGGCCGGACAGGGGGCGGGTGGCTACACCTTC. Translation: CASRAGQGAGGYTF. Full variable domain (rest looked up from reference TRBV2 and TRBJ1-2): EPEVTQTPSHQVTQMGQEVILRCVPISNHLYFYWYRQILGQKVEFLVSFYNNEISEKSEIFDDQFSVERPDGSNFTLKIRSTKLEDSAMYFCASRAGQGAGGYTFGSGTRLTVV.

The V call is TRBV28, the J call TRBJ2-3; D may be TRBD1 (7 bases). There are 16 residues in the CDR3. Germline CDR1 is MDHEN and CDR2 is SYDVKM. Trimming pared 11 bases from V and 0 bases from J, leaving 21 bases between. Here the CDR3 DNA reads TGTGCCTCGAACCCTCCGGGGGACAGAAGCACAGATACGCAGTATTTT. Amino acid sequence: CASNPPGDRSTDTQYF.

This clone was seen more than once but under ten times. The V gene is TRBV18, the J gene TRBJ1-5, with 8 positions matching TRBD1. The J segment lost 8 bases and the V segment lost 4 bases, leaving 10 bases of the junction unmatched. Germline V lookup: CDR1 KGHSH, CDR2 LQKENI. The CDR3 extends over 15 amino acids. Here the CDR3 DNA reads TGTGCCAGCTCACTAACAGGGGGAGGTAAGGAGCCCCAGCATTTT. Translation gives CASSLTGGGKEPQHF. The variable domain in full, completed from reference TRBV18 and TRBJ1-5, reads NAGVMQNPRHLVRRRGQEARLRCSPMKGHSHVYWYRQLPEEGLKFMVYLQKENIIDESGMPKERFSAEFPKEGPSILRIQQVVRGDSAAYFCASSLTGGGKEPQHFGDGTRLSIL.

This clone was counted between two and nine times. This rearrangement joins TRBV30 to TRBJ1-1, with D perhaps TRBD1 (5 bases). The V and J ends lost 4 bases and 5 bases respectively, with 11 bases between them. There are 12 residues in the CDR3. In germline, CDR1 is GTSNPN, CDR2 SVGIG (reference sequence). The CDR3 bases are TGTGCCTGGACCCAGGGCCGGACTGAAGCTTTCTTT. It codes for CAWTQGRTEAFF.

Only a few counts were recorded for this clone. The CDR3 coding sequence is TGTGCCAGCAGCCTTTTGGGCAGGGGGAGTAATGAGCAGTTCTTC. Protein product: CASSLLGRGSNEQFF. The chain carries TRBV28 and TRBJ2-1; 7 bases align to TRBD1. V was pared by 6 bases and J by 7 bases, with 12 bases of the junction left unmatched. CDR1 MDHEN and CDR2 SYDVKM come from the germline V gene. The CDR3 is 15 residues long.

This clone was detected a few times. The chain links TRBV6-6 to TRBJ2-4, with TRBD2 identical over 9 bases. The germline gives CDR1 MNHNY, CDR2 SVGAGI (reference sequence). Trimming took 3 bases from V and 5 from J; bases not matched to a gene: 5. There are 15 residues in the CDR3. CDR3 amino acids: CASSYQAGGQNIQYF. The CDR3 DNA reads TGTGCCAGCAGTTATCAAGCGGGAGGCCAAAACATTCAGTACTTC.

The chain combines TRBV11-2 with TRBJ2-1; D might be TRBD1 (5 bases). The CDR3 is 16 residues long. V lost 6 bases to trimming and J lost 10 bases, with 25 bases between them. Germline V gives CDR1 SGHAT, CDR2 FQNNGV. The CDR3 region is CASSLGVDLYKKEQFF. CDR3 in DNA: TGTGCCAGCAGTCTAGGGGTGGATCTGTACAAGAAAGAGCAGTTCTTC.

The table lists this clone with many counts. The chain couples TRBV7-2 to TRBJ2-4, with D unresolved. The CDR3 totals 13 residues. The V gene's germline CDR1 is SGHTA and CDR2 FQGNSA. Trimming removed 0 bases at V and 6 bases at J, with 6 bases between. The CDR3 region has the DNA TGTGCCAGCAGCTTAGCTCAGTCAAACATTCAGTACTTC. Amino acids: CASSLAQSNIQYF.

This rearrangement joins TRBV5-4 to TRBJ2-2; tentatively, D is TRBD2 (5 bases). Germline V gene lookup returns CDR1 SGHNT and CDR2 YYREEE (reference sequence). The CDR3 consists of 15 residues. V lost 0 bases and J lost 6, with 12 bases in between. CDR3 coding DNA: TGTGCCAGCAGCTTGGCCACTAGTGGGGCCGGGGAGCTGTTTTTT. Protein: CASSLATSGAGELFF.

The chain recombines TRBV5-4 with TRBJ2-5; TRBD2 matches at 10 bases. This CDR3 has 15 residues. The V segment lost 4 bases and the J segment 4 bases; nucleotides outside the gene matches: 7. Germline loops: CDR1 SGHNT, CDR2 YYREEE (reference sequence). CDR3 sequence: CASSERLAGRETQYF. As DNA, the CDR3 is TGTGCCAGCAGCGAAAGACTAGCGGGTCGAGAGACCCAGTACTTC.

The CDR3 is CASGLAETQYF. CDR3 DNA: TGTGCCAGCGGGTTAGCGGAGACCCAGTACTTC. The chain employs TRBV13 and TRBJ2-5; D possibly corresponds to TRBD2 (5 bases). The ends were cut back, 8 bases at V and 5 bases at J, with 9 bases in the middle. CDR1 PRHDT and CDR2 FYEKMQ come from the germline V gene (reference sequence). The CDR3 is made up of 11 amino acids. The whole variable domain, filled in from reference TRBV13 and TRBJ2-5, reads AAGVIQSPRHLIKEKRETATLKCYPIPRHDTVYWYQQGPGQDPQFLISFYEKMQSDKGSIPDRFSAQQFSDYHSELNMSSLELGDSALYFCASGLAETQYFGPGTRLLVL.